Below are 29 T cell receptor beta chains sequenced from a single sample in a study of T cell responses to AZD1222 COVID-19 vaccine. Only in-frame clones appear in the TCRdb table, and some are missing; sequencing was by immunoSEQ multiplex PCR. Of some 80,000 clones listed, 88% are singletons. The specimen comprised peripheral blood, sampled on day 0 of MenACWY control vaccination. The source of these receptors is an adult in good health.

The V call is TRBV28, the J call TRBJ1-5; TRBD1 agrees at 7 bases. The CDR3 has 15 residues. The ends lost 6 bases at V and 6 bases at J; junction bases unmatched: 11. Germline lookup yields CDR1 MDHEN and CDR2 SYDVKM. The CDR3 loop reads CASSPLDREAQPQHF. CDR3 nucleotide sequence: TGTGCCAGCAGCCCCCTCGACAGGGAGGCTCAGCCCCAGCATTTT.

This chain connects TRBV7-2 to TRBJ1-1; 8 positions match TRBD1. The CDR3 loop spans 14 amino acids. Germline values: CDR1 SGHTA, CDR2 FQGNSA. V shed 5 bases, J shed 5 bases, and the junction held 7 bases outside the gene matches. The CDR3 bases are TGTGCCAGCAGCCCCGACAGGGGAAATACTGAAGCTTTCTTT. It translates to CASSPDRGNTEAFF.

The chain links TRBV3-1 (or the pseudogene TRBV3-2) to TRBJ2-5; 11 bases map to TRBD2. The CDR3 covers 19 residues. The germline V gene has CDR1 LGHDT and CDR2 YNNKEL (reference sequence). The J segment lost 1 base and the V segment lost 0 bases, leaving 10 bases of the junction unmatched. Here the CDR3 reads CASSQDARGTSGFQETQYF. CDR3 bases: TGTGCCAGCAGCCAAGATGCCCGAGGGACTAGCGGCTTCCAAGAGACCCAGTACTTC.

This clone appeared once. V usage is TRBV7-2 and J usage is TRBJ2-2; D unresolved. Trimming took off 1 base at V and 2 bases at J, with 8 bases between the two ends. Germline-derived CDR1 and CDR2 are SGHTA and FQGNSA. This CDR3 spans 15 amino acids. The DNA for the CDR3 is TGTGCCAGCAGCTTAGTACGGGTTAACACCGGGGAGCTGTTTTTT. As protein: CASSLVRVNTGELFF.

J is TRBJ1-3 and V is TRBV5-1; D gene uncertain. V was trimmed by 4 bases and J by 0 bases, leaving 14 bases between them. The CDR3 contains 16 residues. Germline V gene lookup returns CDR1 SGHRS and CDR2 YFSETQ. The CDR3 loop is CASSLREIGSGNTIYF. Here the CDR3 DNA reads TGCGCCAGCAGCCTGAGGGAAATCGGCTCTGGAAACACCATATATTTT. Supplemented by reference TRBV5-1 and TRBJ1-3, the full variable domain reads KAGVTQTPRYLIKTRGQQVTLSCSPISGHRSVSWYQQTPGQGLQFLFEYFSETQRNKGNFPGRFSGRQFSNSRSEMNVSTLELGDSALYLCASSLREIGSGNTIYFGEGSWLTVV.

The chain joins TRBV6-2 or TRBV6-3 to TRBJ2-5; 11 bases are shared with TRBD2. The CDR3 is made up of 17 amino acids. Trimming removed 0 bases from V and 1 base from J; junction bases left unmatched: 4. Germline CDR1 and CDR2: MNHEY and SVGEGT. The CDR3 DNA sequence: TGTGCCAGCAGTTACTCGCCTAGCGGGGGGTTCCAAGAGACCCAGTACTTC. The encoded protein is CASSYSPSGGFQETQYF.

The chain couples TRBV19 to TRBJ2-7; 8 bases line up with TRBD1. With V trimmed by 5 bases and J by 3 bases, 3 bases remained unmatched. The CDR3 extends over 13 amino acids. Germline assignment: CDR1 LNHDA and CDR2 SQIVND (reference sequence). CDR3 bases: TGTGCCAGTAGTCCAGGGGGCATCTACGAGCAGTACTTC. This sequence encodes CASSPGGIYEQYF. Looking up the rest from reference TRBV19 and TRBJ2-7 gives the full variable domain: DGGITQSPKYLFRKEGQNVTLSCEQNLNHDAMYWYRQDPGQGLRLIYYSQIVNDFQKGDIAEGYSVSREKKESFPLTVTSAQKNPTAFYLCASSPGGIYEQYFGPGTRLTVT.

V gene TRBV18 combines with J gene TRBJ2-7, with D possibly matching TRBD1 (7 bases). V lost 6 bases to trimming and J lost 5 bases, with 20 bases between them. This CDR3 region has 15 residues. The germline CDR1 and CDR2 sequences are KGHSH and LQKENI. The DNA of the CDR3 is TGTGCCAGCTCCCGCGCCCCGACAGGGACTGACGAGCAGTACTTC. Encoded protein: CASSRAPTGTDEQYF.

This rearrangement joins TRBV25-1 to TRBJ1-1; D gene ambiguous. The CDR3 is made up of 13 amino acids. Trimming stripped 2 bases from V and 1 base from J, with 5 bases between. Germline lookup yields CDR1 MGHDK and CDR2 SYGVNS. CDR3 sequence (DNA): TGTGCCAGCAGTGAACAGTCGAACACTGAAGCTTTCTTT. It specifies CASSEQSNTEAFF.

This clone was recorded a few times. The J gene is TRBJ1-4, the V gene TRBV6-5; D gene ambiguous. The CDR3 spans 13 residues. Germline V gene sequence: CDR1 MNHEY, CDR2 SVGAGI. The V end was cut by 1 base, the J end by 6 bases, with 6 bases between. The DNA of the CDR3 is TGTGCCAGCAGTTACTTCCCCGATGAAAAACTGTTTTTT. Encoded protein: CASSYFPDEKLFF.

The V and J genes are TRBV2 and TRBJ2-7; D not certain. The CDR3 runs to 14 residues. Per germline, CDR1 SNHLY and CDR2 FYNNEI. Trimming took off 6 bases at V and 0 bases at J, with 12 bases between the two ends. CDR3 region: CASSPGYSSYEQYF. In DNA, the CDR3 is TGTGCCAGCAGCCCAGGCTATAGCTCCTACGAGCAGTACTTC.

Concerning this clone: At the DNA level, this CDR3 is encoded by other sequences in the same sample as well. The V call is TRBV27, the J call TRBJ2-7; D gene ambiguous. Trimming removed 7 bases at V and 1 base at J, with 11 bases between. CDR3 length: 13 residues. Per germline, CDR1 MNHEY and CDR2 SMNVEV (reference sequence). CDR3 DNA: TGTGCCAGCAAGGACGGATCTTCCTACGAGCAGTACTTC. The encoded protein is CASKDGSSYEQYF.

The chain combines TRBV7-8 with TRBJ1-1, with D unresolved. The CDR3 runs to 14 residues. The V gene lost 5 bases and the J gene lost 4 bases, with 14 bases spanning the gap. The V gene's germline CDR1 is SGHVS and CDR2 FQNEAQ. CDR3 sequence: CASSRGGGGTEAFF. The DNA for the CDR3 is TGTGCCAGCAGCAGAGGCGGAGGCGGCACTGAAGCTTTCTTT.

The genes are TRBV28 and TRBJ2-3, with a tentative D call TRBD2 (5 bases). Trimming took 3 bases from V and 2 from J, leaving 15 bases between them. This CDR3 is built from 16 residues. The germline V gene encodes CDR1 MDHEN and CDR2 SYDVKM. The CDR3 reads CASSLVVGRVTDTQYF. For the CDR3, the DNA is TGTGCCAGCAGTTTGGTGGTTGGGCGGGTCACAGATACGCAGTATTTT.

The chain links TRBV5-1 to TRBJ2-2, with D maybe TRBD1 (5 bases). CDR3 length equals 15 residues. The V gene lost 3 bases and the J gene lost 0 bases, with 9 bases spanning the gap. CDR1 is SGHRS, CDR2 YFSETQ, per germline. Here the CDR3 reads CASSSGHTNTGELFF. CDR3 sequence (DNA): TGCGCCAGCAGCTCAGGACATACGAACACCGGGGAGCTGTTTTTT.

The V and J genes are TRBV5-4 and TRBJ1-2, with D perhaps TRBD1 (5 bases). CDR3 length: 14 amino acids. Trimming left V 1 base short and J 6 bases short, with 13 bases between. Germline V gene lookup returns CDR1 SGHNT and CDR2 YYREEE (reference sequence). CDR3 DNA: TGTGCCAGCAGCTTGATGGGGGAACCACATGGCTACACCTTC. Protein sequence: CASSLMGEPHGYTF.

The chain recombines TRBV19 with TRBJ1-2; D perhaps matches TRBD1 (5 bases). There are 15 residues in the CDR3. The ends were cut back, 7 bases at V and 4 bases at J, with 19 bases in the middle. Germline loops: CDR1 LNHDA, CDR2 SQIVND (reference sequence). The CDR3 sequence is CASMPEDSPPYGYTF. CDR3 DNA: TGTGCCAGTATGCCGGAAGACAGTCCACCCTATGGCTACACCTTC.

The genes are TRBV28 and TRBJ1-4; D unresolved. The CDR3 totals 13 residues. The V end was cut by 1 base, the J end by 8 bases, with 8 bases between. CDR1 and CDR2 (germline): MDHEN, SYDVKM. In DNA form, the CDR3 reads TGTGCCAGCAGTTTATCCCAAGAGGAAAAACTGTTTTTT. Protein sequence: CASSLSQEEKLFF. The full variable domain, in which reference TRBV28 and TRBJ1-4 provide the parts outside the CDR3, is DVKVTQSSRYLVKRTGEKVFLECVQDMDHENMFWYRQDPGLGLRLIYFSYDVKMKEKGDIPEGYSVSREKKERFSLILESASTNQTSMYLCASSLSQEEKLFFGSGTQLSVL.

This rearrangement joins TRBV7-8 to TRBJ1-5, with TRBD1 as a possible D gene (6 bases). V was clipped by 5 bases and J by 5 bases, with 22 bases between them. The CDR3 length is 17 residues. Germline V CDR1 and CDR2: SGHVS, FQNEAQ. This chain's CDR3 is CASSPTWGAGWDQPQHF. As DNA, the CDR3 is TGTGCCAGCAGCCCTACCTGGGGGGCAGGTTGGGATCAGCCCCAGCATTTT.

The chain joins TRBV18 to TRBJ2-7, with D perhaps matching TRBD1 or TRBD2 (6 bases each). Germline V lookup: CDR1 KGHSH, CDR2 LQKENI. Between the trimmed V and J ends, which lost 6 bases and 0 bases, there was a span of 15 bases. CDR3 length: 15 amino acids. The chain's CDR3 is CASSPPGASSYEQYF. The CDR3 region has the DNA TGTGCCAGCTCTCCGCCGGGGGCCAGCTCCTACGAGCAGTACTTC.

The gene calls are TRBV5-1 and TRBJ2-5; no definite D call. There are 15 residues in the CDR3. The V and J ends lost 2 bases and 5 bases respectively, with 16 bases between them. Germline CDR1 is SGHRS and CDR2 is YFSETQ. For the CDR3, the DNA is TGCGCCAGCAGCTTTGACCTACCCCTGGGGGAGACCCAGTACTTC. Amino acid sequence: CASSFDLPLGETQYF.

The genes are TRBV12-2 and TRBJ1-5; the table's TRBD1 call for D was not verified on the DNA. TRBV12-2 is annotated as a pseudogene. The CDR3 has 19 amino acids. The CDR3 DNA sequence: TGTGCAAGTCGCTTAGCGTACAGGGGCCGAAAAGGGTGCAATCAGCCCCAGCATTTT. Encoded protein: CASRLAYRGRKGCNQPQHF.

The J gene is TRBJ1-2, the V gene TRBV19; D is unresolved. The CDR3 consists of 12 residues. Trimming cost V 6 bases and J 1 base, with 6 bases left between them. Germline CDR1 and CDR2: LNHDA and SQIVND (reference sequence). CDR3 loop: CASSRLNYGYTF. CDR3 nucleotide sequence: TGTGCCAGTAGCAGGCTTAACTATGGCTACACCTTC.

The rearrangement uses TRBV4-1 and TRBJ1-3; D uncertain. The CDR3 is made up of 14 amino acids. Germline-derived CDR1 and CDR2 are MGHRA and YSYEKL. Trimming stripped 4 bases from V and 3 bases from J, with 10 bases between. The CDR3 DNA sequence: TGCGCCAGCAGCCTTGGAGGAGGTGGAAACACCATATATTTT. It yields the protein CASSLGGGGNTIYF.

The chain employs TRBV7-6 and TRBJ1-1, with a tentative D call TRBD1 (6 bases). Trimming cost V 5 bases and J 0 bases, with 10 bases left between them. The CDR3 sequence is 14 residues long. Germline loops: CDR1 SGHVS, CDR2 FNYEAQ. The CDR3 sequence is CASSPDRLNTEAFF. The CDR3 DNA reads TGTGCCAGCAGCCCAGACAGGCTGAACACTGAAGCTTTCTTT. Combining the CDR3 with reference TRBV7-6 and TRBJ1-1 gives the whole variable domain GAGVSQSPRYKVTKRGQDVALRCDPISGHVSLYWYRQALGQGPEFLTYFNYEAQQDKSGLPNDRFSAERPEGSISTLTIQRTEQRDSAMYRCASSPDRLNTEAFFGQGTRLTVV.

The chain combines TRBV14 with TRBJ2-7, with no clear D. This CDR3 region has 11 residues. CDR1 is SGHDN, CDR2 FVKESK, per germline. V shed 4 bases and J shed 2 bases, with 3 bases lying between them. The CDR3 coding sequence is TGTGCCAGCAGCCGGACCTACGAGCAGTACTTC. This gives the protein CASSRTYEQYF.

The genes are TRBV14 and TRBJ2-3; TRBD2 might be the D (7 bases). Trimming took off 1 base at V and 6 bases at J, with 14 bases between the two ends. From germline, CDR1 is SGHDN and CDR2 FVKESK. The CDR3 totals 15 residues. The CDR3 nucleotides read TGTGCCAGCAGCCAAGCCGCGGGGGCCGGCGATACGCAGTATTTT. It translates to CASSQAAGAGDTQYF.

This clone was counted only a few times. The chain combines TRBV6-1 with TRBJ2-5; TRBD2 agrees at 8 bases. Germline trimming cut 4 bases from V and 0 bases from J; bases unmatched to any gene: 7. This CDR3 is 16 amino acids long. Germline V gives CDR1 MNHNS, CDR2 SASEGT. The CDR3 here is CASSGWLAGYQETQYF. For the CDR3, the DNA is TGTGCCAGCAGTGGGTGGCTAGCGGGCTACCAAGAGACCCAGTACTTC.

The chain recombines TRBV4-2 with TRBJ1-5; D perhaps matches TRBD1 (5 bases). Trimming stripped 3 bases from V and 0 bases from J, with 9 bases between. Per the germline V gene, CDR1 is LGHNA and CDR2 is YNFKEQ. The length of the CDR3 is 15 residues. The CDR3 nucleotides are TGTGCCAGCAGCCAGGGTGGGGGTAGCAATCAGCCCCAGCATTTT. This sequence encodes CASSQGGGSNQPQHF.